The rows below give T cell receptor beta chains drawn from one sample of a study of cytomegalovirus exposure and HLA in healthy donors. Sequencing was performed with immunoSEQ multiplex PCR; in TCRdb, only in-frame clones are kept and a portion is missing. The top ten clones hold roughly 1.4% of a sample with fewer than 200,000 clones, under 9.5% of them seen once. The source material was PBMCs. The source is a woman in her thirties in good health and CMV-seropositive. The CDR3 runs from the conserved cysteine through the conserved F or W. The D gene is left open where the match is weak. A clone size is listed for some rows: how often the clone was seen (once, few, many), or a class if it is expanded.

length	V	D	size	J	DNA	CDR3
15	TRBV27	TRBD1	few	TRBJ1-2	TGTGCCAGCAGTGGGACAGGGGCCAGAAACTATGGCTACACCTTC	CASSGTGARNYGYTF
15	TRBV5-4	TRBD2	once	TRBJ2-1	TGTGCCAGCAGCCTTACTAGCGGACTCTACAATGAGCAGTTCTTC	CASSLTSGLYNEQFF
15	TRBV5-1	TRBD1	NA	TRBJ1-5	TGCGCCAGCAGCCCGGCGGGCAGGGGGATTCAGCCCCAGCATTTT	CASSPAGRGIQPQHF
14	TRBV5-1	TRBD1	NA	TRBJ2-7	TGCGCCAGCAGCTTCCAGGACAGGGGATCCGAGCAGTACTTC	CASSFQDRGSEQYF
15	TRBV6-1	TRBD1	NA	TRBJ2-3	TGTGCCAGCGGGAACAGGGGTACCTCCACAGATACGCAGTATTTT	CASGNRGTSTDTQYF
13	TRBV5-4	NA	NA	TRBJ2-7	TGTGCCAGCCGTGGGAGCGGCTCCTACGAGCAGTACTTC	CASRGSGSYEQYF
14	TRBV4-1	TRBD1	NA	TRBJ1-1	TGCGCCAGCAGCCAAGACAGGGGGCCCACTGAAGCTTTCTTT	CASSQDRGPTEAFF
15	TRBV7-3	NA	few	TRBJ1-1	TGTGCCAGCAGCTTATTTGGGGGAGGGGGCACTGAAGCTTTCTTT	CASSLFGGGGTEAFF
16	TRBV21-1	NA	NA	TRBJ1-1	TGTGCCAGCAGCAAAGGGGCGGGCCATGGATGCACTGAAGCTTTCTTT	CASSKGAGHGCTEAFF
14	TRBV27	NA	once	TRBJ2-1	TGTGCCGGCAGTTTATTAGGGACTCACAATGAGCAGTTCTTC	CAGSLLGTHNEQFF
16	TRBV4-1	TRBD2	few	TRBJ2-5	TGCGCCAGCAGCCACACCGGCGGGAGGGCTTTGGAGACCCAGTACTTC	CASSHTGGRALETQYF
15	TRBV11-2	NA	few	TRBJ1-1	TGTGCCAGCAGCTTTCTGACACCGATGAACACTGAAGCTTTCTTT	CASSFLTPMNTEAFF
16	TRBV11-3	NA	NA	TRBJ2-5	TGTGCCAGCAGCTTAAGGAGCAGGGGAATCCAAGAGACCCAGTACTTC	CASSLRSRGIQETQYF
15	TRBV10-1	TRBD2	NA	TRBJ2-1	TGCGCCAGCAGTGAGTTAGCGGGAGGGCCCGGTGAGCAGTTCTTC	CASSELAGGPGEQFF
14	TRBV4-2	NA	few	TRBJ1-3	TGTGCCAGCGGTTACAGTCTCTCTGGAAACACCATATATTTT	CASGYSLSGNTIYF
14	TRBV7-2	NA	few	TRBJ1-1	TGTGCCAGCCGAATACAGTACGGGAACACTGAAGCTTTCTTT	CASRIQYGNTEAFF
15	TRBV28	NA	NA	TRBJ2-6	TGTGCCAGCCAGGACAGCTATGCCGGGGCCAACGTCCTGACTTTC	CASQDSYAGANVLTF
16	TRBV7-2	TRBD2	few	TRBJ2-1	TGTGCCAGCAGCTCCGGGGGACTAGCGGGTAGGGATGAGCAGTTCTTC	CASSSGGLAGRDEQFF
14	TRBV6-6	NA	NA	TRBJ1-4	TGTGCCAGCAGTTATAGTCGTACTAATGAAAAACTGTTTTTT	CASSYSRTNEKLFF
16	TRBV30	NA	NA	TRBJ1-5	TGTGCCTGGAGACCTCCCTACGATTATAGCAATCAGCCCCAGCATTTT	CAWRPPYDYSNQPQHF
15	TRBV5-1	TRBD2	few	TRBJ2-7	TGCGCCAGCAGCTCCCCCGGGACTAGCGTGTACGAGCAGTACTTC	CASSSPGTSVYEQYF
13	TRBV19	NA	NA	TRBJ2-3	TGTGCCAGTAGGGTCAAGGGGGCAGATACGCAGTATTTT	CASRVKGADTQYF
12	TRBV18	NA	few	TRBJ2-7	TGTGCCAGCTCACGTTCGGACTCCGGGCAGTACTTC	CASSRSDSGQYF
17	TRBV7-9	TRBD2	NA	TRBJ2-1	TGTGCCAGCAGTTCTCTTACCGGGACTAGCGGATACAATGAGCAGTTCTTC	CASSSLTGTSGYNEQFF
14	TRBV5-1	TRBD2	NA	TRBJ2-2	TGCGCCAGCAGCCCAGGACTAGTTTCCGGGGAGCTGTTTTTT	CASSPGLVSGELFF
18	TRBV7-2	NA	few	TRBJ1-4	TGTGCCAGCAGCTTAGGTTCTCCTAGGGAGGCAACTAATGAAAAACTGTTTTTT	CASSLGSPREATNEKLFF
18	TRBV6-1	TRBD2	few	TRBJ2-5	TGTGCCAGCAGTGAACTTTTCGGGACTAGAAGGGGCCAAGAGACCCAGTACTTC	CASSELFGTRRGQETQYF
15	TRBV5-1	NA	NA	TRBJ2-6	TGCGCCAGCAGCCCCCCCCTCTCTGGGGCCAACGTCCTGACTTTC	CASSPPLSGANVLTF
16	TRBV7-9	TRBD2	few	TRBJ2-5	TGTGCCAGCAGCTTAGTAGCAGGGAGGGCGCAAGAGACCCAGTACTTC	CASSLVAGRAQETQYF
15	TRBV5-1	TRBD1	few	TRBJ1-1	TGCGCCAGCAGACAAATGACAGGGATGGGTACTGAAGCTTTCTTT	CASRQMTGMGTEAFF
14	TRBV28	NA	NA	TRBJ1-2	TGTGCCAGCAGTTTTGGGTTTCGGGGTCTGGGCTACACCTTC	CASSFGFRGLGYTF
15	TRBV6-5	NA	few	TRBJ2-2	TGTGCCAGCAGTTATGGACACCTGAACACCGGGGAGCTGTTTTTT	CASSYGHLNTGELFF
14	TRBV5-6	NA	NA	TRBJ2-3	TGTGCCAGCAGCTTCCGCGGAAGCACAGATACGCAGTATTTT	CASSFRGSTDTQYF
15	TRBV7-8	NA	few	TRBJ1-1	TGTGCCAGCAGGATCGAGGGGGTGGGGAACACTGAAGCTTTCTTT	CASRIEGVGNTEAFF
12	TRBV2	TRBD1	NA	TRBJ2-7	TGTGCCAGCAGGACAGGGAGCTACGAGCAGTACTTC	CASRTGSYEQYF
16	TRBV9	TRBD2	NA	TRBJ2-3	TGTGCCAGCAGCCCCCGGGGGGAGCCTTGGGCAGATACGCAGTATTTT	CASSPRGEPWADTQYF
14	TRBV10-1	TRBD2	few	TRBJ2-7	TGCGCCAGCAGCCCCGGGACTAGCGGGGCGACGCAGTACTTC	CASSPGTSGATQYF
15	TRBV27	NA	few	TRBJ1-2	TGTGCCAGCAGTTTTTACAGGAATCTGCGCTATGGCTACACCTTC	CASSFYRNLRYGYTF
22	TRBV4-1	TRBD1	few	TRBJ2-6	TGCGCCAGCAGCCAAGGTATATTTTTTACAGGGGGCGCAAGGTCTGGGGCCAACGTCCTGACTTTC	CASSQGIFFTGGARSGANVLTF
13	TRBV19	NA	few	TRBJ2-7	TGTGCCAGTAGTACGACAGGTGGCTACGAGCAGTACTTC	CASSTTGGYEQYF
18	TRBV28	TRBD1	NA	TRBJ1-2	TGTGCCAGCAGGCGATCCGGGACAGGGGGCGTCTATAACTATGGCTACACCTTC	CASRRSGTGGVYNYGYTF
15	TRBV9	NA	NA	TRBJ2-7	TGTGCCAGCAGCGTAGCGTCAGGGGTGACGTACGAGCAGTACTTC	CASSVASGVTYEQYF
16	TRBV7-9	TRBD1	NA	TRBJ2-3	TGTGCCAGCAGCCCAACCGGGACAGGGGTTACAGATACGCAGTATTTT	CASSPTGTGVTDTQYF
16	TRBV19	NA	NA	TRBJ1-2	TGTGCCAGTAGTCCCAAGGGCAGGGGCGCTGGCTATGGCTACACCTTC	CASSPKGRGAGYGYTF
17	TRBV6-1	NA	NA	TRBJ1-5	TGTGCCAGCAGTGAACCAGGGGTAGGGTATTCCGATCAGCCCCAGCATTTT	CASSEPGVGYSDQPQHF
16	TRBV5-1	NA	NA	TRBJ1-4	TGCGCCAGCAGCCCTCGGAAGGGGACAACTAATGAAAAACTGTTTTTT	CASSPRKGTTNEKLFF
15	TRBV7-9	TRBD1	few	TRBJ1-2	TGTGCCAGCAGCTTCTGGGACAGGGATGTCTATGGCTACACCTTC	CASSFWDRDVYGYTF
15	TRBV28	TRBD1	NA	TRBJ1-1	TGTGCCAGCAGTTCCCCGTATACAGGGGACACTGAAGCTTTCTTT	CASSSPYTGDTEAFF
18	TRBV19	TRBD2	few	TRBJ2-7	TGTGCCAGTAGTATAAGCTCGGGGCGCGGGAGGTCCCCCTACGAGCAGTACTTC	CASSISSGRGRSPYEQYF
13	TRBV28	NA	few	TRBJ1-1	TGTGCCAGCAGTTTTCAGGGAGGGGGATATGCTTTCTTT	CASSFQGGGYAFF
17	TRBV18	TRBD1	few	TRBJ2-1	TGTGCCAGCTCCCCTAACTCGGGACAGAAGACGACCAATGAGCAGTTCTTC	CASSPNSGQKTTNEQFF
15	TRBV6-4	TRBD1	few	TRBJ1-2	TGTGCCAGCAGAAAGAGGGACAGGGAGGGTTATGGCTACACCTTC	CASRKRDREGYGYTF
15	TRBV19	NA	few	TRBJ2-1	TGTGCCAGTCGGGGAGGGGGAGGTGTCTACAATGAGCAGTTCTTC	CASRGGGGVYNEQFF
18	TRBV9	TRBD2	NA	TRBJ2-3	TGTGCCAGCAGCGTTCGGGCTAGCGGGGGTTCGAGCACAGATACGCAGTATTTT	CASSVRASGGSSTDTQYF
14	TRBV11-2	TRBD2	few	TRBJ2-5	TGTGCCAGCAGCCCGCGGACTAGCTGGGAGACCCAGTACTTC	CASSPRTSWETQYF
13	TRBV5-4	NA	NA	TRBJ1-1	TGTGCCGTCCGAGGAGATCTGAACACTGAAGCTTTCTTT	CAVRGDLNTEAFF
14	TRBV29-1	NA	NA	TRBJ1-1	TGCAGCGTTGGACAGGTTTACATGAACACTGAAGCTTTCTTT	CSVGQVYMNTEAFF
16	TRBV5-6	TRBD2	few	TRBJ2-1	TGTGCCAGCAGCCTAAAATCCCGGGACTATTGGAATGAGCAGTTCTTC	CASSLKSRDYWNEQFF
19	TRBV7-8	TRBD2	few	TRBJ2-1	TGTGCCAGCAGCTTAGCGCCCCCTAAGCGGGAGGGTCTAGACAATGAGCAGTTCTTC	CASSLAPPKREGLDNEQFF